This T cell receptor beta chain was documented in a study of T cells in Graves' hyperthyroidism and ophthalmopathy. Overall study context: Staff took peripheral blood when the initial diagnosis was made, before any treatment began. Study-wide findings and caveats: The model predicted ophthalmopathy a median around six months before onset. A model using 13 V-J features told ophthalmopathy apart from stable hyperthyroidism.

The TCR beta CDR3 regions underwent amplification using RNA transcripts as the source. During a first-round RT-PCR of the TCR CDR3, the HTBI primer set was used. TCRdb reprocessed the multiplex PCR reads with MiXCR, giving one entry per CDR3 protein. The table includes some 200,000 distinct CDR3 sequences, roughly a sixth detected once. To note about this clonotype: The antigen remains unidentified.

Germline lookup yields CDR1 DFQATT and CDR2 SNEGSKA (reference sequence). This CDR3 region has 13 residues. With 6 bases removed from V and 5 bases from J, the gap between germline ends came to 16 bases. The sequencing input was blood. The chain is built from TRBV20-1 and TRBJ1-2; a weak D match, TRBD1 (6 bases). The receptor's source is a man aged 45 to 65 with Graves' hyperthyroidism. Here the CDR3 reads CSARAGGEYGYTF. The DNA for the CDR3 is TGCAGTGCGAGGGCCGGGGGCGAGTATGGCTACACCTTC.